This T cell receptor (beta chain) comes out of a study of CD8+CD57+ T cells in acquired aplastic anemia. Findings and caveats of the study: The same twenty-nine CD8+ CDR3 sequences occurred in patients and in controls. The study found no significant CD8+ Simpson's diversity difference between patients and controls.

The use of genomic DNA as template underpinned the TCR beta VDJ and CDR3 profiling. TCRdb fed the reads into MiXCR, producing one record per CDR3 protein. The data hold about 70,000 distinct CDR3 sequences, with roughly half observed a single time. The table lists this clonotype with many counts. Its antigen is unknown. Trimming cost V 4 bases and J 2 bases, with 16 bases left between them. CDR3 length: 16 amino acids. CDR1 and CDR2 (germline): SGDLS, YYNGEE. The V call is TRBV9, the J call TRBJ2-1; no clear D. This receptor was obtained from a human donor in good health, serving as a control. Sample: sorted CD4+, CD8+, or CD8+CD57+ T cells (not recorded which) from PBMCs. The CDR3: CASSPRSTGPYNEQFF. The CDR3 nucleotides read TGTGCCAGCAGCCCCCGTTCTACTGGGCCCTACAATGAGCAGTTCTTC.